What follows are 26 T cell receptor beta chains derived from one specimen sequenced in a study of blood T cell repertoires in COVID-19. Assay: immunoSEQ multiplex PCR; the TCRdb copy retains only in-frame clones and omits some. This table holds about 300,000 clones, more than 85% found once. What was sequenced was peripheral blood. Receptors were obtained from a man aged 35 to 55 with acute or convalescent COVID-19.

The chain couples TRBV27 to TRBJ1-4; 7 bases line up with TRBD1. The CDR3 covers 17 residues. V dropped 3 bases and J dropped 7; count of bases not matched to a gene: 14. The germline CDR1 and CDR2 sequences are MNHEY and SMNVEV (reference sequence). The CDR3 nucleotides read TGTGCCAGCAGTTTCTCCCTCCATCGGACAGGTTTTGAAAAACTGTTTTTT. This encodes CASSFSLHRTGFEKLFF.

The V call is TRBV6-5, the J call TRBJ1-2, with D unclear. The V and J ends lost 6 bases and 0 bases respectively, with 14 bases between them. The CDR3 extends over 15 amino acids. The germline CDR1 and CDR2 sequences are MNHEY and SVGAGI. CDR3: CASSDQVATNYGYTF. As DNA, the CDR3 is TGTGCCAGCAGCGACCAAGTAGCCACTAACTATGGCTACACCTTC.

The genes are TRBV6-5 and TRBJ2-1; the match to TRBD2 covers 13 bases. The CDR3 covers 15 residues. The V gene end was trimmed by 6 bases and the J gene end by 7 bases; junction bases not matched to a gene: 6. The germline V gene encodes CDR1 MNHEY and CDR2 SVGAGI. As DNA, the CDR3 is TGTGCCAGCAGGCCGACGACTAGCGGGGGGAATGAGCAGTTCTTC. It codes for CASRPTTSGGNEQFF.

The chain carries TRBV6-4 and TRBJ1-4, with TRBD1 identical over 10 bases. The germline V gene encodes CDR1 MRHNA and CDR2 SNTAGT. This CDR3 contains 16 residues. V dropped 2 bases and J dropped 4; count of bases not matched to a gene: 4. The CDR3 bases are TGTGCCAGCAGTGACCCCTGGACAGGGGGTAATGAAAAACTGTTTTTT. This codes for CASSDPWTGGNEKLFF.

This rearrangement joins TRBV19 to TRBJ1-5; D perhaps matches TRBD1 (6 bases). The V end lost 5 bases, the J end lost 2 bases, and 10 bases lay between the germline ends. Looked up from germline, CDR1 is LNHDA and CDR2 is SQIVND (reference sequence). The CDR3 has 14 residues. Here the CDR3 DNA reads TGTGCCAGTAGTTGGGGGCCGGGCAATCAGCCCCAGCATTTT. This sequence encodes CASSWGPGNQPQHF.

The chain combines TRBV5-1 with TRBJ2-3, with 8 positions matching TRBD1. V trimming: 2 bases; J trimming: 6 bases; junction bases outside the gene matches: 8. The CDR3 covers 15 residues. The germline gives CDR1 SGHRS, CDR2 YFSETQ. CDR3 sequence: CASSFTGQAFDTQYF. The CDR3, as DNA: TGCGCCAGCAGCTTCACGGGACAGGCCTTCGATACGCAGTATTTT.

The CDR3 DNA reads as TGTGCCAGCAGTTTTCCGGGACAGCACAACAATGAGCAGTTCTTC. The encoded protein is CASSFPGQHNNEQFF. The genes are TRBV2 and TRBJ2-1, with 7 bases aligning to TRBD1. Trimming removed 5 bases from V and 5 bases from J; junction bases left unmatched: 9. CDR1 is SNHLY and CDR2 is FYNNEI in the germline V gene. The CDR3 sequence is 15 residues long. The full variable domain, completed using reference TRBV2 and TRBJ2-1, is EPEVTQTPSHQVTQMGQEVILRCVPISNHLYFYWYRQILGQKVEFLVSFYNNEISEKSEIFDDQFSVERPDGSNFTLKIRSTKLEDSAMYFCASSFPGQHNNEQFFGPGTRLTVL.

The J gene is TRBJ2-1, the V gene TRBV2; 12 positions agree with TRBD2. From germline, CDR1 is SNHLY and CDR2 FYNNEI. The CDR3 loop spans 15 amino acids. V dropped 6 bases and J dropped 8; count of bases not matched to a gene: 8. DNA of the CDR3: TGTGCCAGCAGCGTACTAGCGGGGGGTGGGGATGAGCAGTTCTTC. Residues: CASSVLAGGGDEQFF.

J is TRBJ1-1 and V is TRBV5-1; TRBD1 might be the D (5 bases). V lost 6 bases and J lost 3, with 18 bases in between. CDR3 length equals 15 residues. Germline lookup yields CDR1 SGHRS and CDR2 YFSETQ. The CDR3 is CASTFRVLGDTEAFF. CDR3 coding DNA: TGCGCCAGCACGTTCCGGGTTTTAGGGGACACTGAAGCTTTCTTT.

The chain has TRBV19 and TRBJ1-5, with 9 bases identical to TRBD1. Germline assignment: CDR1 LNHDA and CDR2 SQIVND (reference sequence). The CDR3 loop spans 13 amino acids. The ends lost 7 bases at V and 10 bases at J; junction bases unmatched: 8. The CDR3 sequence is CASTVDRGYPQHF. Here the CDR3 DNA reads TGTGCCAGTACTGTCGACAGGGGGTATCCCCAGCATTTT.

For this clone: Other DNA sequences within the sample encode an identical CDR3. J is TRBJ1-4 and V is TRBV27; D not certain. The CDR3 extends over 13 amino acids. V shed 3 bases and J shed 8 bases, with 10 bases lying between them. The germline CDR1 and CDR2 sequences are MNHEY and SMNVEV (reference sequence). CDR3 in amino acids: CASSFLTGEKLFF. In DNA form, the CDR3 reads TGTGCCAGCAGTTTTCTGACGGGGGAAAAACTGTTTTTT.

The chain combines TRBV11-3 with TRBJ2-1, with a tentative D call TRBD2 (5 bases). Trimming pared 5 bases from V and 4 bases from J, leaving 12 bases between. Germline V gene data show CDR1 as SGHNT and CDR2 as YENEEA. The CDR3 has 14 residues. The CDR3 spells CASSASGLYNEQFF. CDR3 in DNA: TGTGCCAGCAGCGCGAGCGGACTGTACAATGAGCAGTTCTTC. The variable domain in full, with the rest retrieved from reference TRBV11-3 and TRBJ2-1, is EAGVVQSPRYKIIEKKQPVAFWCNPISGHNTLYWYLQNLGQGPELLIRYENEEAVDDSQLPKDRFSAERLKGVDSTLKIQPAELGDSAVYLCASSASGLYNEQFFGPGTRLTVL.

This chain links TRBV7-9 with TRBJ2-7; tentative D call: TRBD2 (5 bases). Per germline, CDR1 SEHNR and CDR2 FQNEAQ (reference sequence). The CDR3 covers 14 residues. V gave up 0 bases and J gave up 0 bases, with 6 bases separating them. In nucleotides, the CDR3 is TGTGCCAGCAGCTTAGCAGGGAGCTCCTACGAGCAGTACTTC. Protein: CASSLAGSSYEQYF.

This rearrangement joins TRBV4-2 to TRBJ1-1; no firm D call. The V end was cut by 4 bases, the J end by 1 base, with 7 bases between. The CDR3 sequence is 13 residues long. Germline assignment: CDR1 LGHNA and CDR2 YNFKEQ. The CDR3 DNA follows: TGTGCCAGCAGCCTCGCCGGGAACACTGAAGCTTTCTTT. Translating gives CASSLAGNTEAFF.

V and J are TRBV14 and TRBJ1-2; TRBD1 matches at 7 bases. This CDR3 has 13 residues. Germline values: CDR1 SGHDN, CDR2 FVKESK. Trimming cost V 3 bases and J 4 bases; bases outside gene matches: 2. CDR3 residues: CASSQGQRYGYTF. In DNA form, the CDR3 reads TGTGCCAGCAGCCAGGGACAGCGCTATGGCTACACCTTC.

The chain combines TRBV30 with TRBJ1-1, with unresolved D. Looked up from germline, CDR1 is GTSNPN and CDR2 is SVGIG (reference sequence). V lost 0 bases and J lost 8, with 7 bases in between. This CDR3 region has 11 residues. In nucleotides, the CDR3 is TGTGCCTGGAGTGTACTGGAGGAAGCTTTCTTT. This codes for CAWSVLEEAFF. Full variable domain (rest looked up from reference TRBV30 and TRBJ1-1): SQTIHQWPATLVQPVGSPLSLECTVEGTSNPNLYWYRQAAGRGLQLLFYSVGIGQISSEVPQNLSASRPQDRQFILSSKKLLLSDSGFYLCAWSVLEEAFFGQGTRLTVV.

This clone was detected once. V is TRBV4-1 and J is TRBJ2-2, with 10 bases aligning to TRBD2. Germline V lookup: CDR1 MGHRA, CDR2 YSYEKL. The CDR3 extends over 15 amino acids. Germline trimming cut 9 bases from V and 3 bases from J; bases unmatched to any gene: 7. The CDR3 DNA reads TGCGCCAGTAGGAGCGGGGGGGCGGACACCGGGGAGCTGTTTTTT. As protein: CASRSGGADTGELFF.

This chain joins TRBV19 and TRBJ2-1, with 8 bases that match TRBD1. V lost 3 bases, J lost 5 bases, and 6 bases stayed unmatched. The CDR3 length is 15 residues. Germline CDR1 is LNHDA and CDR2 is SQIVND (reference sequence). CDR3 residues: CASSMRQGWNNEQFF. In DNA, the CDR3 is TGTGCCAGTAGTATGAGACAGGGGTGGAACAATGAGCAGTTCTTC.

This clone has just one count. This chain uses TRBV11-2 with TRBJ1-4; 7 bases are shared with TRBD1. Germline CDR1 SGHAT, CDR2 FQNNGV. CDR3 size: 15 residues. V lost 5 bases, J lost 7 bases, and 10 bases stayed unmatched. CDR3 protein: CASSAQGWGIEKLFF. The CDR3 region has the DNA TGTGCCAGCAGCGCACAGGGGTGGGGGATTGAAAAACTGTTTTTT.

The chain recombines TRBV19 with TRBJ2-3; TRBD1 aligns across 7 bases. The CDR3 spans 15 residues. The germline V gene has CDR1 LNHDA and CDR2 SQIVND (reference sequence). The V gene end was trimmed by 5 bases and the J gene end by 1 base; junction bases not matched to a gene: 6. The CDR3 bases are TGTGCCAGTAGTGGGGACAGAACCGGCACAGATACGCAGTATTTT. Amino acid sequence: CASSGDRTGTDTQYF.

V is TRBV2 and J is TRBJ2-7; 8 bases align to TRBD1. Losses at the gene ends were 10 bases for V and 3 bases for J; bases not matched to a gene: 8. Germline values: CDR1 SNHLY, CDR2 FYNNEI. The CDR3 runs to 13 residues. The CDR3 DNA is TGTGCCACACACCAGGGGGCGAACTACGAGCAGTACTTC. This translates into CATHQGANYEQYF. The complete variable domain, with remaining parts taken from reference TRBV2 and TRBJ2-7, reads EPEVTQTPSHQVTQMGQEVILRCVPISNHLYFYWYRQILGQKVEFLVSFYNNEISEKSEIFDDQFSVERPDGSNFTLKIRSTKLEDSAMYFCATHQGANYEQYFGPGTRLTVT.

The chain carries TRBV6-5 and TRBJ2-7; 10 bases are shared with TRBD1. This CDR3 is built from 15 residues. The germline gives CDR1 MNHEY, CDR2 SVGAGI. Losses at the gene ends were 8 bases for V and 4 bases for J; bases not matched to a gene: 11. CDR3 sequence: CASRKGQGSGYEQYF. DNA of the CDR3: TGTGCCAGCCGTAAGGGACAGGGGAGTGGATACGAGCAGTACTTC.

The J gene is TRBJ2-7, the V gene TRBV4-2, with TRBD1 identical over 9 bases. CDR3 length equals 16 residues. V lost 3 bases and J lost 5; bases outside the gene matches: 11. CDR1 LGHNA and CDR2 YNFKEQ come from the germline V gene. The CDR3 DNA is TGTGCCAGCAGCCAGAGGGGAGGACAGGGGTCCAACGAGCAGTACTTC. Its protein is CASSQRGGQGSNEQYF.

Only one count was recorded for this clone. V gene TRBV5-1 combines with J gene TRBJ1-3, with D possibly matching TRBD1 (5 bases). Trimming took off 0 bases at V and 4 bases at J, with 8 bases between the two ends. The germline gives CDR1 SGHRS, CDR2 YFSETQ. The CDR3 loop spans 14 amino acids. Here the CDR3 reads CASSLAGVGNTIYF. CDR3 nucleotides: TGCGCCAGCAGCTTGGCGGGGGTCGGAAACACCATATATTTT.

The chain has TRBV5-5 and TRBJ2-7, with D unresolved. The length of the CDR3 is 14 residues. Germline V gene sequence: CDR1 SGHKS, CDR2 YYEKEE (reference sequence). The V end lost 1 base, the J end lost 1 base, and 9 bases lay between the germline ends. CDR3 sequence reads: CASSLKTPSYEQYF. In DNA, the CDR3 is TGTGCCAGCAGCTTGAAAACACCTTCCTACGAGCAGTACTTC.

In its sample, this clone was seen a few times. The chain combines TRBV28 with TRBJ2-7; possible D gene TRBD1, 6 bases. The germline gives CDR1 MDHEN, CDR2 SYDVKM. The CDR3 contains 15 residues. Trimming removed 5 bases at V and 4 bases at J, with 18 bases between. The CDR3 here is CASSAARDKLYEQYF. CDR3 DNA sequence: TGTGCCAGCAGTGCCGCCCGGGACAAACTTTACGAGCAGTACTTC. The variable domain in full, completed from reference TRBV28 and TRBJ2-7, reads DVKVTQSSRYLVKRTGEKVFLECVQDMDHENMFWYRQDPGLGLRLIYFSYDVKMKEKGDIPEGYSVSREKKERFSLILESASTNQTSMYLCASSAARDKLYEQYFGPGTRLTVT.